Below, 2 T cell receptor beta chains from the same sample are listed, as sequenced in a study of T cell responses to AZD1222 COVID-19 vaccine. The method was immunoSEQ multiplex PCR; TCRdb's version includes in-frame clones alone and lacks a portion of them. The sample has 90,000 to 110,000 clones, 70% to 90% seen once. Sequencing used peripheral blood, obtained 28 days after the second AZD1222 dose. Receptors were obtained from an adult who received the AZD1222 COVID-19 vaccine.

This chain uses TRBV28 with TRBJ2-7; D tentatively reads TRBD1 or TRBD2 (5 bases each). Trimming removed 2 bases at V and 8 bases at J, with 22 bases between. The CDR3 extends over 16 amino acids. Germline CDR1 is MDHEN and CDR2 is SYDVKM. In DNA, the CDR3 is TGTGCCAGCAGTTTAGATTCGGGGACGTCCTGGTCACAGCAGTACTTC. Its translation: CASSLDSGTSWSQQYF.

This clone is medium-sized (0.01 to 0.1%) in the sample. The chain has TRBV4-2 and TRBJ2-6; no reliable D call. The CDR3 is 16 amino acids. Germline-derived CDR1 and CDR2 are LGHNA and YNFKEQ. Trimming stripped 3 bases from V and 1 base from J, with 10 bases between. This CDR3 is CASSQTPDSGANVLTF. DNA for the CDR3: TGTGCCAGCAGCCAGACTCCAGATTCTGGGGCCAACGTCCTGACTTTC.